The 5 T cell receptor beta chains listed next were all sequenced from one sample in a study of blood T cell repertoires in COVID-19. Assay: immunoSEQ multiplex PCR; the TCRdb copy retains only in-frame clones and omits some. Of around 200,000 clones in the sample, more than 75% were seen once. The material sequenced was peripheral blood. The receptors were gathered from an elderly woman with acute or convalescent COVID-19.

The chain recombines TRBV6-5 with TRBJ2-7; possibly TRBD2 for D (6 bases). Germline V gene data show CDR1 as MNHEY and CDR2 as SVGAGI. V was clipped by 6 bases and J by 0 bases, with 12 bases between them. This CDR3 region has 14 residues. The CDR3 DNA reads TGTGCCAGCAGAGTGGGAGGTTTCTCCTACGAGCAGTACTTC. This sequence encodes CASRVGGFSYEQYF.

Only one count was recorded for this clone. The CDR3 nucleotides read TGTGCCAGCAGTTACTCGAATCCGAGGGGGGGAAATGAGCAGTTCTTC. It codes for CASSYSNPRGGNEQFF. The J gene is TRBJ2-1, the V gene TRBV6-6, with TRBD2 as a possible D gene (7 bases). CDR1 is MNHNY, CDR2 SVGAGI, per germline (reference sequence). With 0 bases removed from V and 7 bases from J, the gap between germline ends came to 16 bases. The CDR3 is 16 amino acids.

The chain is built from TRBV4-1 and TRBJ2-7; perhaps TRBD1 as D (5 bases). Germline loops: CDR1 MGHRA, CDR2 YSYEKL. This CDR3 comprises 13 residues. V shed 2 bases and J shed 5 bases, with 10 bases lying between them. The CDR3 nucleotides read TGCGCCAGCAGCCAACCAGGGCTCCACGAGCAGTACTTC. Residues: CASSQPGLHEQYF.

Concerning this clone itself: This specimen includes other DNA sequences encoding the same CDR3. The J gene is TRBJ1-3, the V gene TRBV7-2; D may be TRBD1 (5 bases). The CDR3 runs 14 residues. Trimming stripped 3 bases from V and 0 bases from J, with 6 bases between. CDR1 and CDR2 from the germline V gene are SGHTA and FQGNSA. The DNA for the CDR3 is TGTGCCAGCAGCTTCGGGGGCTCTGGAAACACCATATATTTT. Protein sequence: CASSFGGSGNTIYF.

V is TRBV7-3 and J is TRBJ2-5; 8 nucleotides line up with TRBD2. CDR3 length: 15 amino acids. Germline V CDR1 and CDR2: SGHTA, FQGTGA. V was pared by 5 bases and J by 2 bases, with 7 bases of the junction left unmatched. The CDR3 DNA is TGTGCCAGCAGCCCGGGAGGGCCTGGACAAGAGACCCAGTACTTC. Translation: CASSPGGPGQETQYF.